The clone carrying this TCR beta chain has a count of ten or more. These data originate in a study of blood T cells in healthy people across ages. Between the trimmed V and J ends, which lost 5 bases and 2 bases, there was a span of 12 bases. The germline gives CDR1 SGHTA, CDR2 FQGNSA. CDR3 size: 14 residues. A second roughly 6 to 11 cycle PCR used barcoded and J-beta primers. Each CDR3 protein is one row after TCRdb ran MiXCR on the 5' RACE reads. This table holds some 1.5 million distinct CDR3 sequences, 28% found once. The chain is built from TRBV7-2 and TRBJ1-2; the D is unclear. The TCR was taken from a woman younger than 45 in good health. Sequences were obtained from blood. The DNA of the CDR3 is TGTGCCAGCAGCCCCACCATGGCGAACTATGGCTACACCTTC. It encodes CASSPTMANYGYTF.